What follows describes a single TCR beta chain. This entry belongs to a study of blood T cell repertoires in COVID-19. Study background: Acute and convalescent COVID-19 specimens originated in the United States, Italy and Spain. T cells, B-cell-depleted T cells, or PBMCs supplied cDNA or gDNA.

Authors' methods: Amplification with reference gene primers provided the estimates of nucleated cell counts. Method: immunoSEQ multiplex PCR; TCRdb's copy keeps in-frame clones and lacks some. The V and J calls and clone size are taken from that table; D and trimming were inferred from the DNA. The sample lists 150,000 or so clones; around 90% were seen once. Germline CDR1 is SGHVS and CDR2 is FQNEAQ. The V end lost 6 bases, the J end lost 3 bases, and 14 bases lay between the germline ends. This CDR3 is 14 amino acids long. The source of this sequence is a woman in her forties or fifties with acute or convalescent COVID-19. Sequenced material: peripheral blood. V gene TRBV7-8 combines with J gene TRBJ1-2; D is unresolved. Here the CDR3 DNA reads TGTGCCAGCAGTTTCAACGTCCCAGACTATGGCTACACCTTC. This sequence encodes CASSFNVPDYGYTF.